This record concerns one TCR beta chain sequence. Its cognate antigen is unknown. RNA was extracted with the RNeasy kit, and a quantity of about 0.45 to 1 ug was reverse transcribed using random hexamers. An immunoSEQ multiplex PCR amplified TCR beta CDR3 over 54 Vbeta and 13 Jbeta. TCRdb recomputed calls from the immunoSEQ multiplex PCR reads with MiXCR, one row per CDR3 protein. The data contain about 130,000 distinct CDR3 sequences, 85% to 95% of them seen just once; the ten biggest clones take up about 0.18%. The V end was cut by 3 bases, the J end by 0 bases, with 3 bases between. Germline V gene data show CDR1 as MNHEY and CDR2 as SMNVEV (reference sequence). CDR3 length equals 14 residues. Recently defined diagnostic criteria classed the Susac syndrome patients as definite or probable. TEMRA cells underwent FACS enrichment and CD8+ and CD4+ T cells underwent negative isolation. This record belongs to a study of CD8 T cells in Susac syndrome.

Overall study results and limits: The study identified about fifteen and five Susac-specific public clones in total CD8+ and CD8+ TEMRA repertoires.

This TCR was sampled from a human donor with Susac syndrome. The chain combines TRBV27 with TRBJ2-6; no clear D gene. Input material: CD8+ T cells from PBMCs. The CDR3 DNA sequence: TGTGCCAGCAGTTTTGGCTCTGGGGCCAACGTCCTGACTTTC. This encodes CASSFGSGANVLTF.